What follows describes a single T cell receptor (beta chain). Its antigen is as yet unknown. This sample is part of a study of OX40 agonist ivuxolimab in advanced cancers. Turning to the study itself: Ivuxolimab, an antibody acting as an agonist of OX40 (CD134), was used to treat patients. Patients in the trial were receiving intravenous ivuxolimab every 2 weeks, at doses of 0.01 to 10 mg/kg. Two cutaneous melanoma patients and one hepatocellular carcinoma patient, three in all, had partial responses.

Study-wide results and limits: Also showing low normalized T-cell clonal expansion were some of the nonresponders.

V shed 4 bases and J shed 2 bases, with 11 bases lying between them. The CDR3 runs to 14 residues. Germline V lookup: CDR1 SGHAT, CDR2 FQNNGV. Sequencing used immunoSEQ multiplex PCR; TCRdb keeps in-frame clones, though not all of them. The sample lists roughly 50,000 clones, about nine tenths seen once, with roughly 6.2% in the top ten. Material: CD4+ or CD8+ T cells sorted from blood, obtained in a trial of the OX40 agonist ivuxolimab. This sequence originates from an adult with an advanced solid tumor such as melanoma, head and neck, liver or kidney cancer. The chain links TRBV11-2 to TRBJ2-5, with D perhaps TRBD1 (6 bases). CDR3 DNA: TGTGCCAGCAGCTCAGGGGCGCAGCAAGAGACCCAGTACTTC. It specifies CASSSGAQQETQYF. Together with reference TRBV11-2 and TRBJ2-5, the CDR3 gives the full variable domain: EAGVAQSPRYKIIEKRQSVAFWCNPISGHATLYWYQQILGQGPKLLIQFQNNGVVDDSQLPKDRFSAERLKGVDSTLKIQPAKLEDSAVYLCASSSGAQQETQYFGPGTRLLVL.